This T cell receptor (beta chain) comes out of a study of blood T cell repertoires in COVID-19 (dated by TCRdb to between 2020 and 2021). A note on the overall study: The collaborator samples originated in the United States, Italy and Spain and spanned the acute and convalescent phases of COVID-19. The material from the prospective study consisted of cDNA or gDNA derived from T cells, B-cell-depleted T cells, or PBMCs. The repertoires were released in a freely available public database meant as a resource for research on the immune response to SARS-CoV-2. Where HLA class I and class II types were available, the types were taken from metadata supplied by the sample provider, not from assay-based typing. A de-identified subject ID, COVID-19 status, age in years and sex were almost always included in the sample metadata. The dataset comprised deeply sampled blood TCRbeta repertoires from subjects exposed to, actively infected with, or recovered from COVID-19. Samples came from the ongoing ImmuneRACE study (first 160 participants) plus 1,254 subjects from 6 global collaborators. What the work shows at the level of the full study, not this receptor alone: The quantity of clinical and demographic metadata differed by source and by participant and was supplied without curation.

Whole blood was collected in K2EDTA tubes by collaborating institutions according to the institutions' own protocols. For TCRbeta analysis, collaborators shipped samples in one of three forms: frozen whole blood, isolated PBMCs, or DNA extracted from either of those sample types. V and J are trimmed by 9 bases and 1 base, and the gene matches miss 11 bases of the junction. Looking up the germline V gene yields CDR1 MDHEN and CDR2 SYDVKM. The CDR3 holds 16 amino acids from the cysteine to the phenylalanine. Just CDR3 DNA is preserved here, 48 bases in frame from base 1. Details on this clone: It lacks a known antigen. It has no much larger one-base neighbor in the sample; base qualities were not kept.

TCRbeta CDR3 regions were amplified from genomic DNA using the immunoSEQ Assay, a bias-controlled multiplex PCR. The original methods were these. The number of nucleated cells in each sample was estimated by amplification of reference gene primers within the assay. To quantify the absolute abundance of each unique TCRbeta CDR3 rearrangement, sequence reads were collapsed and filtered. For each sample, productive Simpson clonality was calculated as the square root of Simpson's diversity index across productive rearrangements. TCRdb holds this immuneACCESS table with in-frame rearrangements only. Some clones are missing; in checked studies, unresolved V genes explain under half, and the rest has no known cause. That table supplies the V and J calls and clone size; D and trimming were determined from the DNA. Here the sample has about 67,000 clones; roughly 85% occur a single time. The ten top clones hold 15% to 20% of the sample.

The material sequenced was peripheral blood. The source of this sequence is a woman over 75 with acute or convalescent COVID-19. The rearranged segments are TRBV28 and TRBJ1-1, with 10 bases aligning to TRBD1. CDR3 sequence: CASPPGTGAENTEAFF. The bases are TGTGCCAGTCCCCCAGGGACAGGGGCGGAGAACACTGAAGCTTTCTTT.